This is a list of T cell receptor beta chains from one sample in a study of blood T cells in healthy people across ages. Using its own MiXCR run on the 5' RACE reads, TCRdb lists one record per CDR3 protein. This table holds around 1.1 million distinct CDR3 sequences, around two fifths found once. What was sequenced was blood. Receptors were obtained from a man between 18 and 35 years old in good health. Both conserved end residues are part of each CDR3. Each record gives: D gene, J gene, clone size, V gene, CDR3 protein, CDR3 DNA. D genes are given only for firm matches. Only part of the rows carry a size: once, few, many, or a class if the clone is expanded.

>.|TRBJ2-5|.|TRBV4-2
CASSQDLVRPETQYF
TGTGCCAGCAGCCAAGATCTAGTCCGACCGGAGACCCAGTACTTC
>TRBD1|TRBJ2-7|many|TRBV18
CASSPGQDSYEQYF
TGTGCCAGCAGCCCAGGACAGGACTCCTACGAGCAGTACTTC
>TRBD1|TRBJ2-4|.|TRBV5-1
CASSYGDRGRVERIKNIQYF
TGCGCCAGCAGCTACGGGGACAGGGGGCGAGTAGAGAGGATCAAAAACATTCAGTACTTC
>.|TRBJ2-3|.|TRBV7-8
CASSLRTGPAGQVGDTQYF
TGTGCCAGCAGCTTAAGAACAGGGCCGGCGGGGCAAGTTGGAGATACGCAGTATTTT
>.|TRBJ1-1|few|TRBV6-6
CASSYLGTLNTEAFF
TGTGCCAGCAGTTATTTGGGGACATTGAACACTGAAGCTTTCTTT
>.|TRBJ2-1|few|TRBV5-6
CASSLVQLNYNEQFF
TGTGCCAGCAGCTTGGTACAGCTGAACTACAATGAGCAGTTCTTC
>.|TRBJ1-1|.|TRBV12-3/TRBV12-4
CASRTPTEAFF
TGTGCCAGCAGGACACCCACTGAAGCTTTCTTT
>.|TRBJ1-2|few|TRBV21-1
CASSKSGGSPAYGYTF
TGTGCCAGCAGCAAATCTGGCGGATCCCCTGCCTATGGCTACACCTTC
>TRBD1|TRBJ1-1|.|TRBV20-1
CSASRTGWTEAFF
TGCAGTGCTTCCCGGACAGGCTGGACTGAAGCTTTCTTT
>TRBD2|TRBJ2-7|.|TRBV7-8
CASSNLAGEGNEQYF
TGTGCCAGCAGCAATCTAGCGGGGGAAGGGAATGAGCAGTACTTC
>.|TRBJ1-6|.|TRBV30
CAWSRSPMTPLHF
TGTGCCTGGAGTAGGTCACCAATGACACCCCTCCACTTT
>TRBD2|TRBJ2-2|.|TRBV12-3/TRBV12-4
CASSSNTGGAGELFF
TGTGCCAGCAGTTCAAATACGGGGGGGGCCGGGGAGCTGTTTTTT
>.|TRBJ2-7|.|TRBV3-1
CASSQDSIGWGQYF
TGTGCCAGCAGCCAAGACAGCATAGGCTGGGGGCAGTACTTC
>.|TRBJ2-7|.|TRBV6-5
CASSYSMLGSYEQYF
TGTGCCAGCAGTTACTCGATGTTGGGGTCCTACGAGCAGTACTTC
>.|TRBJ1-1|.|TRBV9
CASSVVARQDPEAFF
TGTGCCAGCAGCGTAGTGGCCAGGCAGGACCCTGAAGCTTTCTTT
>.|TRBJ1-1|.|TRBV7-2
CASSLSGASNTEAFF
TGTGCCAGCAGCTTAAGTGGGGCATCGAACACTGAAGCTTTCTTT
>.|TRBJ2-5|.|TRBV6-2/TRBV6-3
CAVRNPRRAQETQYF
TGTGCCGTCCGGAACCCCCGACGGGCCCAGGAGACCCAGTACTTC
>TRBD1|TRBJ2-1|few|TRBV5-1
CASSRTGSSYEQFF
TGCGCCAGCAGCCGGACAGGGTCCTCCTACGAGCAGTTCTTC
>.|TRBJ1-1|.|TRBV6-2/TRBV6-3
CATTEYMNTEAFF
TGTGCCACCACCGAGTACATGAACACTGAAGCTTTCTTT
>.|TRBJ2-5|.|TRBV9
CASSVSGFQETQYF
TGTGCCAGCAGCGTAAGTGGCTTCCAAGAGACCCAGTACTTC
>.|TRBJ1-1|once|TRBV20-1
CSAPTGWVQDTEAFF
TGCAGTGCCCCTACGGGGTGGGTACAGGACACTGAAGCTTTCTTT
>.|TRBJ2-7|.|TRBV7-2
CASSLTTAREQYF
TGTGCCAGCAGCCTTACAACGGCTCGCGAGCAGTACTTC
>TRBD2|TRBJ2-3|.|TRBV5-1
CASSLHRELAVVDTQYF
TGCGCCAGCAGCTTGCACCGGGAACTAGCGGTTGTAGATACGCAGTATTTT
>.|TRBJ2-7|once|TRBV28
CASTADYEQYF
TGTGCCAGCACCGCAGACTACGAGCAGTACTTC
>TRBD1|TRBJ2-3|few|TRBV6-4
CASSDSVTGGADTQYF
TGTGCCAGCAGTGACTCAGTAACAGGGGGCGCAGATACGCAGTATTTT
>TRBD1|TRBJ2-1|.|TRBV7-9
CASSLVGTGPDNEQFF
TGTGCCAGCAGCTTAGTTGGGACAGGACCAGACAATGAGCAGTTCTTC
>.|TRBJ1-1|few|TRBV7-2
CASSTKPGSTEAFF
TGTGCCAGCAGCACTAAACCGGGCTCCACTGAAGCTTTCTTT
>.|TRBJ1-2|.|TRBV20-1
CSARDTGSPAPNYGYTF
TGCAGTGCTAGAGATACCGGATCCCCCGCCCCTAACTATGGCTACACCTTC
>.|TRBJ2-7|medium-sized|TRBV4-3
CASSQESQGGEQYF
TGCGCCAGCAGCCAAGAGTCGCAGGGGGGGGAGCAGTACTTC
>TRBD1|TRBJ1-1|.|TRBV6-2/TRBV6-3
CASSPGTGFLGTEAFF
TGTGCCAGCAGCCCCGGGACAGGGTTTCTGGGGACTGAAGCTTTCTTT
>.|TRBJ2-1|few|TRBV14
CASSRGLSYNEQFF
TGTGCCAGCAGCCGTGGCCTATCCTACAATGAGCAGTTCTTC
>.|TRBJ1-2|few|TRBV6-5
CASRPGQYHGYTF
TGTGCCAGCAGACCAGGGCAGTACCATGGCTACACCTTC
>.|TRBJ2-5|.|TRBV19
CASRDTRASIGTQYF
TGTGCCAGTAGAGATACACGGGCTAGCATTGGGACCCAGTACTTC
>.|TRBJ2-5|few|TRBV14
CASSHMEFWQAQETQYF
TGTGCCAGCAGCCATATGGAGTTTTGGCAGGCACAAGAGACCCAGTACTTC
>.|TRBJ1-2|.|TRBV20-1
CSALRDDHYGYTF
TGCAGTGCTTTACGGGACGATCACTATGGCTACACCTTC
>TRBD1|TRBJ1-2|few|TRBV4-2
CASSQDPLQGAYGYTF
TGTGCCAGCAGCCAAGATCCCTTGCAGGGGGCGTATGGCTACACCTTC
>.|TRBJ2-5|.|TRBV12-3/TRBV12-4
CASSSGPWETQYF
TGTGCCAGCAGCTCCGGGCCTTGGGAGACCCAGTACTTC
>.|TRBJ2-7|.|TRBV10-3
CAIMESAGQAYEQYF
TGTGCCATCATGGAGTCGGCGGGCCAAGCCTACGAGCAGTACTTC
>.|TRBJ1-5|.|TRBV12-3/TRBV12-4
CADSLGGNQPQHF
TGTGCCGATAGCTTGGGGGGCAATCAGCCCCAGCATTTT
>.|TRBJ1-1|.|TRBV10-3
CAISESQGGRPEAFF
TGTGCCATCAGTGAGTCTCAAGGAGGCCGGCCTGAAGCTTTCTTT
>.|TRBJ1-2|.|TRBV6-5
CASSYDTLVGYTF
TGTGCCAGCAGTTACGATACCTTGGTTGGCTACACCTTC
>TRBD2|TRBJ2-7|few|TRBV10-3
CAISTRTSGGDYNEQYF
TGTGCCATCAGTACTAGGACTAGCGGGGGGGATTACAATGAGCAGTACTTC
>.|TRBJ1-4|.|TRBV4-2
CASSQALTNEKLFF
TGTGCCAGCAGCCAAGCACTGACGAATGAAAAACTGTTTTTT
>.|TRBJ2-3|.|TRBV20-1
CSVSPTGDYTQYF
TGCAGTGTTTCTCCCACGGGGGATTATACGCAGTATTTT
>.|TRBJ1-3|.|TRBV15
CATSRGTNSGNTIYF
TGTGCCACCAGCAGAGGAACAAACTCTGGAAACACCATATATTTT
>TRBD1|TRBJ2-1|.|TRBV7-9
CASSLGQPGVNEQFF
TGTGCCAGCAGCTTGGGACAGCCCGGGGTCAATGAGCAGTTCTTC
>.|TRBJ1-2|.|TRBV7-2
CASSFMDTSHGYTF
TGTGCCAGCAGCTTCATGGACACGTCCCATGGCTACACCTTC
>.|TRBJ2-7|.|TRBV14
CASSLQGVPSYEQYF
TGTGCCAGCAGCTTACAGGGAGTCCCTTCCTACGAGCAGTACTTC